The 18 T cell receptor beta chains in this list originate from one sample, sequenced in a study of T cells in Graves' hyperthyroidism and ophthalmopathy. Template material for amplifying TCR beta CDR3 regions consisted of RNA transcripts. In the first-round RT-PCR of the TCR CDR3, the HTBI primer set was used. TCRdb re-called the multiplex PCR reads through MiXCR, storing one row per CDR3 protein. The sample holds roughly 560,000 distinct CDR3 sequences; approximately 15% are singletons and the top ten take around 4.5%. Sequenced sample: blood. Receptors were obtained from a woman aged 40 to 50 with Graves' ophthalmopathy.

At least ten counts were recorded for this clonotype. The genes are TRBV28 and TRBJ1-1; D uncertain. CDR3 size: 14 residues. From germline, CDR1 is MDHEN and CDR2 SYDVKM. Trimming pared 3 bases from V and 1 base from J, leaving 9 bases between. Written as DNA, the CDR3 is TGTGCCAGCAGTTTTACTGGGGAGAACACTGAAGCTTTCTTT. Translating it yields CASSFTGENTEAFF.

This clonotype was observed a few times. The chain is built from TRBV4-3 and TRBJ2-2; D could derive from TRBD1 or TRBD2 (6 bases each). There are 15 residues in the CDR3. Germline V gene lookup returns CDR1 LGHNA and CDR2 YSLEER. V gave up 0 bases and J gave up 7 bases, with 12 bases separating them. In DNA, the CDR3 is TGCGCCAGCAGCCAAGATTGGGGGGCTGGCGGGGAGCTGTTTTTT. Translated: CASSQDWGAGGELFF.

J is TRBJ2-2 and V is TRBV27; 9 nucleotides align to TRBD2. The CDR3 has 16 amino acids. Germline V gives CDR1 MNHEY, CDR2 SMNVEV (reference sequence). Trimming took 5 bases from V and 5 from J; bases not matched to a gene: 9. CDR3 in amino acids: CASSPPGGGATGELFF. As DNA, the CDR3 is TGTGCCAGCAGTCCCCCGGGCGGGGGGGCAACCGGGGAGCTGTTTTTT.

This clonotype has just one count. The chain uses TRBV30 and TRBJ2-7; 7 positions agree with TRBD2. The CDR3 extends over 16 amino acids. Germline V gene data show CDR1 as GTSNPN and CDR2 as SVGIG (reference sequence). V shed 1 base and J 0 bases; nucleotides not matched to a gene: 9. The CDR3 nucleotides read TGTGCCTGGAGTGGGGGACGGGGACTAAGCTCCTACGAGCAGTACTTC. Translated: CAWSGGRGLSSYEQYF.

This clonotype was observed many times. The rearrangement joins TRBV20-1 to TRBJ1-1; no clear D gene. Looked up from germline, CDR1 is DFQATT and CDR2 is SNEGSKA (reference sequence). The CDR3 sequence is 14 residues long. V lost 5 bases and J lost 0, with 13 bases in between. The CDR3: CSAWLGRLNTEAFF. CDR3 in DNA: TGCAGTGCTTGGCTAGGACGGTTGAACACTGAAGCTTTCTTT.

This clonotype was recorded many times. V and J are TRBV6-1 and TRBJ2-7; 7 nucleotides line up with TRBD2. The CDR3 is 15 amino acids. Germline V gene lookup returns CDR1 MNHNS and CDR2 SASEGT. The junction had 9 bases not matched to a gene; V was cut back by 3 bases and J by 4 bases. Here the CDR3 reads CASSDRDYRRYEQYF. In DNA form, the CDR3 reads TGTGCCAGCAGTGATCGGGACTATCGGAGGTACGAGCAGTACTTC.

The table lists this clonotype with many counts. The gene calls are TRBV30 and TRBJ1-5; tentatively, D is TRBD1 (6 bases). The CDR3 extends over 18 amino acids. V was clipped by 0 bases and J by 0 bases, with 18 bases between them. Germline V gene sequence: CDR1 GTSNPN, CDR2 SVGIG (reference sequence). CDR3 loop: CAWSVKGTYSISNQPQHF. The CDR3, as DNA: TGTGCCTGGAGTGTAAAGGGGACATATAGTATTAGCAATCAGCCCCAGCATTTT.

This clonotype was counted many times. The genes are TRBV4-3 and TRBJ1-5; 8 bases map to TRBD1. The germline V gene encodes CDR1 LGHNA and CDR2 YSLEER. Trimming at V came to 1 base and at J to 4 bases, leaving 3 bases not matched to a gene. This CDR3 is built from 15 residues. In nucleotides, the CDR3 is TGCGCCAGCAGCCAAGGACAGGGGAAGAATCAGCCCCAGCATTTT. Translated: CASSQGQGKNQPQHF.

This clonotype was recorded many times. The chain links TRBV5-1 to TRBJ2-5, with 8 positions matching TRBD2. The CDR3 sequence is 16 residues long. From germline, CDR1 is SGHRS and CDR2 YFSETQ. With 0 bases clipped from V and 0 bases from J, the junction kept 4 bases outside the gene matches. CDR3: CASSLVPSGYQETQYF. The CDR3 nucleotides are TGCGCCAGCAGCTTGGTCCCTAGCGGGTACCAAGAGACCCAGTACTTC.

J is TRBJ2-6 and V is TRBV4-1; perhaps D is TRBD1 or TRBD2 (5 bases each). The germline gives CDR1 MGHRA, CDR2 YSYEKL. Trimming shortened V by 0 bases and J by 2 bases, and 8 bases separated the two germline ends. This CDR3 is 16 amino acids long. DNA of the CDR3: TGCGCCAGCAGCCAAGAGGGGACGGCTGGGGCCAACGTCCTGACTTTC. Amino acids: CASSQEGTAGANVLTF.

This clonotype was counted only a few times. The chain couples TRBV13 to TRBJ1-2; 9 bases align to TRBD1. Germline loops: CDR1 PRHDT, CDR2 FYEKMQ (reference sequence). CDR3 size: 15 residues. V lost 5 bases to trimming and J lost 4 bases; unmatched junction nucleotides: 8. The CDR3: CASSQTGTGIYGYTF. CDR3 DNA sequence: TGTGCCAGCAGCCAAACCGGGACAGGGATCTATGGCTACACCTTC.

This clonotype has just a few counts. The V gene is TRBV27, the J gene TRBJ2-1; perhaps D is TRBD1 or TRBD2 (5 bases each). The CDR3 consists of 16 residues. V was pared by 3 bases and J by 1 base, with 13 bases between. Germline V gene sequence: CDR1 MNHEY, CDR2 SMNVEV (reference sequence). For the CDR3, the DNA is TGTGCCAGCAGTTTGGGGGTAGCAGGGTCCTACAATGAGCAGTTCTTC. The encoded protein is CASSLGVAGSYNEQFF.

As regards this clonotype: A much larger clone is a single base away; this may be a read error. This rearrangement joins TRBV12-3 or TRBV12-4 to TRBJ2-5; possibly TRBD1 or TRBD2 for D (5 bases each). Trimming removed 5 bases at V and 0 bases at J, with 13 bases between. The CDR3 is 15 residues long. CDR3: CASSQGRGHQETQYF. The CDR3 DNA is TGTGCCAGCAGTCAGGGACGGGGACACCAAGAGACCCAGTACTTC.

There are many counts of this clonotype. The chain recombines TRBV29-1 with TRBJ2-7, with D possibly TRBD1 on 6 matching bases. This CDR3 region has 13 residues. From germline, CDR1 is SQVTM and CDR2 ANQGSEA. V lost 7 bases to trimming and J lost 4 bases, with 17 bases between them. In DNA form, the CDR3 reads TGCAGCGCCTGGACAGCCAATTCGTACGAGCAGTACTTC. Its protein is CSAWTANSYEQYF.

This clonotype has ten or more counts. This chain uses TRBV6-5 with TRBJ1-3; D gene unclear. The V and J ends lost 6 bases and 2 bases respectively, with 11 bases between them. The CDR3 extends over 14 amino acids. The germline V gene has CDR1 MNHEY and CDR2 SVGAGI. CDR3 nucleotide sequence: TGTGCCAGCAGCCCCTCCGTTGCTGGAAACACCATATATTTT. Translated, it gives CASSPSVAGNTIYF.

Ten or more counts support this clonotype. The V gene is TRBV28, the J gene TRBJ1-1; 8 bases agree with TRBD1. This CDR3 region has 16 residues. The ends lost 10 bases at V and 0 bases at J; junction bases unmatched: 13. Per germline, CDR1 MDHEN and CDR2 SYDVKM. The chain's CDR3 is CAIGRAGGEVNTEAFF. CDR3 in DNA: TGTGCCATCGGACGGGCAGGGGGCGAGGTGAACACTGAAGCTTTCTTT.

The V call is TRBV19, the J call TRBJ1-1; 10 nucleotides match TRBD1. The V gene end was trimmed by 4 bases and the J gene end by 5 bases; junction bases not matched to a gene: 10. Per germline, CDR1 LNHDA and CDR2 SQIVND (reference sequence). The CDR3 contains 16 residues. CDR3 in amino acids: CASSNRDRGRGTEAFF. The CDR3 DNA follows: TGTGCCAGTAGTAACCGGGACAGGGGTCGAGGAACTGAAGCTTTCTTT.

The rearrangement joins TRBV30 to TRBJ1-2; no definite D call. This CDR3 spans 12 amino acids. CDR1 GTSNPN and CDR2 SVGIG come from the germline V gene (reference sequence). V shed 1 base and J shed 8 bases, with 11 bases lying between them. This CDR3 reads CAWSAQQSGYTF. CDR3 in DNA: TGTGCCTGGAGTGCCCAACAAAGCGGCTACACCTTC.